Listed below are T cell receptor beta chains from one sample, sequenced in a study of cytomegalovirus exposure and HLA in healthy donors. Assay used: immunoSEQ multiplex PCR; TCRdb lists only in-frame clones, some missing. Of 300,000 to 350,000 clones in the sample, roughly 88% are singletons; the top ten hold approximately 0.9%. The sample taken for sequencing was PBMCs. Source of these receptors: a man in his thirties or forties in good health and CMV-seronegative. Both conserved end residues are part of each CDR3. Each record gives: clone size, V gene, J gene, D gene, CDR3 length, CDR3 DNA, CDR3 protein. The D gene is left open where the match is weak. The size entry is marked missing in some rows and otherwise reads once, few, many or a size class.

clone_size: -
v_call: TRBV7-8
j_call: TRBJ1-1
d_call: -
cdr3_length: 12
cdr3_nt: TGTGCCAGCAGCTTCACAGGGCGCAAAGCTTTCTTT
cdr3_aa: CASSFTGRKAFF

clone_size: -
v_call: TRBV2
j_call: TRBJ1-1
d_call: -
cdr3_length: 13
cdr3_nt: TGTGCCAGCAGCCCCGACTGGAACACTGAAGCTTTCTTT
cdr3_aa: CASSPDWNTEAFF

clone_size: -
v_call: TRBV5-8
j_call: TRBJ1-4
d_call: -
cdr3_length: 15
cdr3_nt: TGTGCCAGCAGCAGCGGCAGGGGCGGGGGTGAAAAACTGTTTTTT
cdr3_aa: CASSSGRGGGEKLFF

clone_size: -
v_call: TRBV6-5
j_call: TRBJ1-3
d_call: -
cdr3_length: 15
cdr3_nt: TGTGCCAGCAGTTACGACAGTAGCTCTGGAAACACCATATATTTT
cdr3_aa: CASSYDSSSGNTIYF

clone_size: -
v_call: TRBV5-1
j_call: TRBJ2-2
d_call: -
cdr3_length: 13
cdr3_nt: TGCGCCAGCAGCCCACAGAACACCGGGGAGCTGTTTTTT
cdr3_aa: CASSPQNTGELFF

clone_size: -
v_call: TRBV9
j_call: TRBJ1-5
d_call: TRBD1
cdr3_length: 14
cdr3_nt: TGTGCCAGCAGCGTAGAAGACAGGGGTCAGCCCCAGCATTTT
cdr3_aa: CASSVEDRGQPQHF

clone_size: -
v_call: TRBV6-5
j_call: TRBJ2-7
d_call: TRBD2
cdr3_length: 14
cdr3_nt: TGTGCCAGCAGAAATATAGCGGGGGGTTACGAGCAGTACTTC
cdr3_aa: CASRNIAGGYEQYF

clone_size: -
v_call: TRBV25-1
j_call: TRBJ2-7
d_call: -
cdr3_length: 12
cdr3_nt: TGTGCCAGCCGCGGTCTTATCTACGAGCAGTACTTC
cdr3_aa: CASRGLIYEQYF

clone_size: -
v_call: TRBV21-1
j_call: TRBJ1-1
d_call: -
cdr3_length: 16
cdr3_nt: TGTGCCAGCACCTTCCTGGGAGGGGGAAAGGACACTGAAGCTTTCTTT
cdr3_aa: CASTFLGGGKDTEAFF

clone_size: -
v_call: TRBV4-1
j_call: TRBJ2-1
d_call: TRBD1
cdr3_length: 16
cdr3_nt: TGCGCCAGCAGCTTATTCTGGGGACAGGACCACAATGAGCAGTTCTTC
cdr3_aa: CASSLFWGQDHNEQFF

clone_size: few
v_call: TRBV2
j_call: TRBJ1-6
d_call: TRBD1
cdr3_length: 15
cdr3_nt: TGTGCCAGCAGGGGACCGGGACAGGGTAATTCACCCCTCCACTTT
cdr3_aa: CASRGPGQGNSPLHF

clone_size: -
v_call: TRBV7-9
j_call: TRBJ2-7
d_call: -
cdr3_length: 13
cdr3_nt: TGTGCCAGCAGCTTTCAGGGTTGGTACGAGCAGTACTTC
cdr3_aa: CASSFQGWYEQYF

clone_size: -
v_call: TRBV13
j_call: TRBJ1-2
d_call: TRBD1
cdr3_length: 16
cdr3_nt: TGTGCCAGCAGCTCCAACCTTCAGGGGGCCGACTATGGCTACACCTTC
cdr3_aa: CASSSNLQGADYGYTF

clone_size: -
v_call: TRBV6-4
j_call: TRBJ1-2
d_call: -
cdr3_length: 16
cdr3_nt: TGTGCCAGCAGCGCCGCGGCAGGAGGCCCTAACTATGGCTACACCTTC
cdr3_aa: CASSAAAGGPNYGYTF

clone_size: -
v_call: TRBV6-5
j_call: TRBJ2-2
d_call: -
cdr3_length: 16
cdr3_nt: TGTGCCAGCAGTTCCCACCGGGTGGTGAACACCGGGGAGCTGTTTTTT
cdr3_aa: CASSSHRVVNTGELFF

clone_size: -
v_call: TRBV27
j_call: TRBJ2-1
d_call: -
cdr3_length: 16
cdr3_nt: TGTGCCAGCGCACCCCTACAGGGACCCTCCTACAATGAGCAGTTCTTC
cdr3_aa: CASAPLQGPSYNEQFF

clone_size: -
v_call: TRBV27
j_call: TRBJ2-7
d_call: TRBD2
cdr3_length: 14
cdr3_nt: TGTGCCAGCCGGACTAGCGGGGTATACTACGAGCAGTACTTC
cdr3_aa: CASRTSGVYYEQYF

clone_size: -
v_call: TRBV7-2
j_call: TRBJ1-5
d_call: -
cdr3_length: 13
cdr3_nt: TGTGCCAGCAGCTTCGGGGGTAATCAGCCCCAGCATTTT
cdr3_aa: CASSFGGNQPQHF

clone_size: -
v_call: TRBV14
j_call: TRBJ1-6
d_call: -
cdr3_length: 15
cdr3_nt: TGTGCCAGCAGCCAAGATGGCCGGGGAAATTCACCCCTCCACTTT
cdr3_aa: CASSQDGRGNSPLHF

clone_size: -
v_call: TRBV6-5
j_call: TRBJ1-2
d_call: -
cdr3_length: 15
cdr3_nt: TGTGCCAGCAGTTACGAGAAGGGGAATTTTTATGGCTACACCTTC
cdr3_aa: CASSYEKGNFYGYTF

clone_size: -
v_call: TRBV19
j_call: TRBJ1-2
d_call: TRBD1
cdr3_length: 16
cdr3_nt: TGTGCCAGTAGTATAGTGGCAGGGGGAAAGGTGTATGGCTACACCTTC
cdr3_aa: CASSIVAGGKVYGYTF

clone_size: -
v_call: TRBV10-3
j_call: TRBJ2-7
d_call: TRBD2
cdr3_length: 15
cdr3_nt: TGTGCCATCAGTGAGGCACTAGCGGGGGGTGACGAGCAGTACTTC
cdr3_aa: CAISEALAGGDEQYF

clone_size: -
v_call: TRBV19
j_call: TRBJ1-5
d_call: -
cdr3_length: 15
cdr3_nt: TGTGCCAGTAGGACAGTACACCATAGCAATCAGCCCCAGCATTTT
cdr3_aa: CASRTVHHSNQPQHF

clone_size: -
v_call: TRBV2
j_call: TRBJ2-1
d_call: -
cdr3_length: 16
cdr3_nt: TGTGCCAGCAGTGTACAGCCAGGTCCCTCCTACAATGAGCAGTTCTTC
cdr3_aa: CASSVQPGPSYNEQFF

clone_size: few
v_call: TRBV9
j_call: TRBJ1-6
d_call: -
cdr3_length: 14
cdr3_nt: TGTGCCAGCAGCCCGACAGGAGATAATTCACCCCTCCACTTT
cdr3_aa: CASSPTGDNSPLHF

clone_size: -
v_call: TRBV13
j_call: TRBJ2-3
d_call: -
cdr3_length: 15
cdr3_nt: TGTGCCAGCAGCACCACCCAGGGTAGCACAGATACGCAGTATTTT
cdr3_aa: CASSTTQGSTDTQYF

clone_size: -
v_call: TRBV7-9
j_call: TRBJ2-5
d_call: -
cdr3_length: 12
cdr3_nt: TGTGCCAGCAGCTTATTCTTGGAGACCCAGTACTTC
cdr3_aa: CASSLFLETQYF

clone_size: -
v_call: TRBV5-1
j_call: TRBJ1-4
d_call: TRBD1
cdr3_length: 15
cdr3_nt: TGCGCCAGCAGCCCATTCAGGGGGCATGGTGAAAAACTGTTTTTT
cdr3_aa: CASSPFRGHGEKLFF

clone_size: -
v_call: TRBV7-2
j_call: TRBJ1-4
d_call: TRBD1
cdr3_length: 17
cdr3_nt: TGTGCCAGCAGCTTAGGGGCACAGGGGCGGCCTAATGAAAAACTGTTTTTT
cdr3_aa: CASSLGAQGRPNEKLFF

clone_size: once
v_call: TRBV5-1
j_call: TRBJ1-5
d_call: -
cdr3_length: 14
cdr3_nt: TGCGCCAGCAGTCAGACAGTGGGGGGTCAGCCCCAGCATTTT
cdr3_aa: CASSQTVGGQPQHF

clone_size: few
v_call: TRBV30
j_call: TRBJ2-5
d_call: TRBD2
cdr3_length: 15
cdr3_nt: TGTGCCTGGAGTGTGATGGGCGGGGGGGCGAAGACCCAGTACTTC
cdr3_aa: CAWSVMGGGAKTQYF

clone_size: -
v_call: TRBV7-6
j_call: TRBJ2-3
d_call: TRBD1
cdr3_length: 16
cdr3_nt: TGTGCCAGCAGCTTAGTTCCCAGGGGGCGAACAGATACGCAGTATTTT
cdr3_aa: CASSLVPRGRTDTQYF

clone_size: -
v_call: TRBV19
j_call: TRBJ2-7
d_call: -
cdr3_length: 15
cdr3_nt: TGTGCCAGTAGCACAATAGGGGGGGCCTCCTACGAGCAGTACTTC
cdr3_aa: CASSTIGGASYEQYF

clone_size: -
v_call: TRBV25-1
j_call: TRBJ1-1
d_call: -
cdr3_length: 13
cdr3_nt: TGTGCCAGCGGCTGGACAGCGGACACTGAAGCTTTCTTT
cdr3_aa: CASGWTADTEAFF

clone_size: -
v_call: TRBV6-5
j_call: TRBJ2-7
d_call: -
cdr3_length: 13
cdr3_nt: TGTGCCAGCAGTTACACCGGGGGTTACGAGCAGTACTTC
cdr3_aa: CASSYTGGYEQYF

clone_size: -
v_call: TRBV7-2
j_call: TRBJ1-2
d_call: -
cdr3_length: 14
cdr3_nt: TGTGCCAGCAGCTTAGATCTAGGAGGCTATGGCTACACCTTC
cdr3_aa: CASSLDLGGYGYTF

clone_size: -
v_call: TRBV19
j_call: TRBJ2-7
d_call: TRBD1
cdr3_length: 13
cdr3_nt: TGTGCCAGTAGAATGACAGGGGGCTACGAGCAGTACTTC
cdr3_aa: CASRMTGGYEQYF

clone_size: -
v_call: TRBV18
j_call: TRBJ2-3
d_call: TRBD2
cdr3_length: 18
cdr3_nt: TGTGCCAGCTCACCACTTGCTAGCGGGGGGGCTTTGACAGATACGCAGTATTTT
cdr3_aa: CASSPLASGGALTDTQYF

clone_size: -
v_call: TRBV5-1
j_call: TRBJ1-1
d_call: -
cdr3_length: 11
cdr3_nt: TGCGCCAGCAGCTTCGGGACTGAAGCTTTCTTT
cdr3_aa: CASSFGTEAFF

clone_size: -
v_call: TRBV6-5
j_call: TRBJ2-7
d_call: TRBD2
cdr3_length: 13
cdr3_nt: TGTGCCAGCACCCGCGGGGGGACTAACGAGCAGTACTTC
cdr3_aa: CASTRGGTNEQYF

clone_size: -
v_call: TRBV27
j_call: TRBJ2-7
d_call: -
cdr3_length: 14
cdr3_nt: TGTGCCAGCAGTATGACCGACGGGTACTACGAGCAGTACTTC
cdr3_aa: CASSMTDGYYEQYF

clone_size: -
v_call: TRBV30
j_call: TRBJ1-6
d_call: -
cdr3_length: 15
cdr3_nt: TGTGCCTGGAGCGTCACGGGGGGCGATAATTCACCCCTCCACTTT
cdr3_aa: CAWSVTGGDNSPLHF

clone_size: -
v_call: TRBV7-2
j_call: TRBJ2-7
d_call: TRBD1
cdr3_length: 15
cdr3_nt: TGTGCCAGCAGCCCGAGACAGGGGGTCTTCCACGAGCAGTACTTC
cdr3_aa: CASSPRQGVFHEQYF

clone_size: -
v_call: TRBV6-5
j_call: TRBJ2-7
d_call: -
cdr3_length: 12
cdr3_nt: TGTGCCAGCAGACAGCTTACCTACGAGCAGTACTTC
cdr3_aa: CASRQLTYEQYF

clone_size: -
v_call: TRBV5-4
j_call: TRBJ2-3
d_call: TRBD2
cdr3_length: 16
cdr3_nt: TGTGCCAGCAGGGGGGGACTAGCGCTTAGCACAGATACGCAGTATTTT
cdr3_aa: CASRGGLALSTDTQYF

clone_size: -
v_call: TRBV29-1
j_call: TRBJ2-7
d_call: TRBD1
cdr3_length: 13
cdr3_nt: TGCAGCGTGGGGGACAGGGGGATCTACGAGCAGTACTTC
cdr3_aa: CSVGDRGIYEQYF

clone_size: -
v_call: TRBV7-6
j_call: TRBJ1-5
d_call: -
cdr3_length: 17
cdr3_nt: TGTGCCAGCAGCGAGGGTCGGACCGGCGCCCAGGTCGGGGCCCAGCATTTT
cdr3_aa: CASSEGRTGAQVGAQHF

clone_size: -
v_call: TRBV6-5
j_call: TRBJ2-2
d_call: -
cdr3_length: 15
cdr3_nt: TGTGCCAGCAGTTACTCCGGGGGTAACACCGGGGAGCTGTTTTTT
cdr3_aa: CASSYSGGNTGELFF

clone_size: -
v_call: TRBV2
j_call: TRBJ1-5
d_call: -
cdr3_length: 12
cdr3_nt: TGTGCCAGCAGGGAACAGGGAGGGCCCCAGCATTTT
cdr3_aa: CASREQGGPQHF

clone_size: -
v_call: TRBV29-1
j_call: TRBJ2-3
d_call: TRBD1
cdr3_length: 17
cdr3_nt: TGCAGCGTTGGGATTTTAGCGACAGGGGAGTTGACAGATACGCAGTATTTT
cdr3_aa: CSVGILATGELTDTQYF

clone_size: few
v_call: TRBV19
j_call: TRBJ1-4
d_call: TRBD1
cdr3_length: 13
cdr3_nt: TGTGCCAGTAGGGACAGGACTAATGAAAAACTGTTTTTT
cdr3_aa: CASRDRTNEKLFF